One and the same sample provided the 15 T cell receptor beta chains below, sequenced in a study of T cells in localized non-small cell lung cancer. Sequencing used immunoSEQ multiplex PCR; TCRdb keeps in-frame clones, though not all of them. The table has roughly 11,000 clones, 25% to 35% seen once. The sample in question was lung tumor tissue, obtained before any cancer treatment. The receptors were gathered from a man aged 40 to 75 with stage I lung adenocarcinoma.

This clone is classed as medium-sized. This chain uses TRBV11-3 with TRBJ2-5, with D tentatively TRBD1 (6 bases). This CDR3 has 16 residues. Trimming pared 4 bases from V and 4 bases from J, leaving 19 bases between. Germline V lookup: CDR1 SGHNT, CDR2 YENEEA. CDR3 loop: CASSSENRELGETQYF. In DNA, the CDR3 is TGTGCCAGCAGCTCAGAAAACAGGGAGCTGGGAGAGACCCAGTACTTC.

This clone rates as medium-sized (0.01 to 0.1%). The CDR3: CASSWDRGPNQPQHF. In DNA form, the CDR3 reads TGTGCCAGTAGTTGGGACAGGGGGCCCAATCAGCCCCAGCATTTT. The rearrangement joins TRBV19 to TRBJ1-5; 12 positions match TRBD1. Losses at the gene ends were 5 bases for V and 3 bases for J; bases not matched to a gene: 2. Germline CDR1 reads LNHDA; CDR2 reads SQIVND (reference sequence). The length of the CDR3 is 15 residues.

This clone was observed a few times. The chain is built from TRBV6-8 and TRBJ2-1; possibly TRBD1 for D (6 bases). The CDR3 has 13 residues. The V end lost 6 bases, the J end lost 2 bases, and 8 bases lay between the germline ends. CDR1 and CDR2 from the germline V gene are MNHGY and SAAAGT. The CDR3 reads CASRWGPYNEQFF. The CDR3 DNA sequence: TGTGCCAGCAGGTGGGGGCCCTACAATGAGCAGTTCTTC.

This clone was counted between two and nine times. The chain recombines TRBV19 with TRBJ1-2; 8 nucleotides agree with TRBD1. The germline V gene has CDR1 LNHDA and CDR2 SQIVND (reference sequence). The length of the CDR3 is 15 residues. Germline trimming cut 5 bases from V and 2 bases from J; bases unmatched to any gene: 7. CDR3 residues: CASSASGQGNYGYTF. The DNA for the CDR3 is TGTGCCAGTAGTGCCAGCGGACAGGGAAACTATGGCTACACCTTC.

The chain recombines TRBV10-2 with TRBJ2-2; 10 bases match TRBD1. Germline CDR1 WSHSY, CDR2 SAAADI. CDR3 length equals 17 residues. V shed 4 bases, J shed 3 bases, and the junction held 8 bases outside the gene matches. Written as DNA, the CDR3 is TGCGCCAGCAGTGCCCAAACCGGGACAGGGGACACCGGGGAGCTGTTTTTT. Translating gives CASSAQTGTGDTGELFF.

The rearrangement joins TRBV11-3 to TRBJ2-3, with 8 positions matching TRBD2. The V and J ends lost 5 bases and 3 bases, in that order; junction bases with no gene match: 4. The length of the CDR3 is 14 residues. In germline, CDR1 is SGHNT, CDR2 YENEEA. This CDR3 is CASSRGGWTDTQYF. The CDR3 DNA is TGTGCCAGCAGCCGCGGGGGGTGGACAGATACGCAGTATTTT.

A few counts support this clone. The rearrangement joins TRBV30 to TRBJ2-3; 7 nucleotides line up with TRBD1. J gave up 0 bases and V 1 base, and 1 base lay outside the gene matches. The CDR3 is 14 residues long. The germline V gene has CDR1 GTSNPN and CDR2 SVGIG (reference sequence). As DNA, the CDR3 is TGTGCCTGGAGTGCAGGGGGTAGCACAGATACGCAGTATTTT. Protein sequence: CAWSAGGSTDTQYF. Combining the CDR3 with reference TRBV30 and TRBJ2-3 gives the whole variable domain SQTIHQWPATLVQPVGSPLSLECTVEGTSNPNLYWYRQAAGRGLQLLFYSVGIGQISSEVPQNLSASRPQDRQFILSSKKLLLSDSGFYLCAWSAGGSTDTQYFGPGTRLTVL.

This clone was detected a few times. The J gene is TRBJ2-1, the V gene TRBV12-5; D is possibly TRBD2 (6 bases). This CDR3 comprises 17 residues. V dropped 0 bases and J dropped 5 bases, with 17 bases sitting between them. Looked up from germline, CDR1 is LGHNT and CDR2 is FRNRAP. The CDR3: CASGLVAGRDVHNEQFF. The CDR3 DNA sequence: TGTGCTAGTGGTTTGGTAGCGGGCAGGGATGTCCACAATGAGCAGTTCTTC.

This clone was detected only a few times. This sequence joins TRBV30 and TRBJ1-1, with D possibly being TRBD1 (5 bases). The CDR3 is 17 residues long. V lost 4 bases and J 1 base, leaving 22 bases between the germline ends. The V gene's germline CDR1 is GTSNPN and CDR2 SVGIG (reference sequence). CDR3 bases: TGTGCCTGGAAGGTAGGCAGCGGGGGTTTAGGGAACACTGAAGCTTTCTTT. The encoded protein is CAWKVGSGGLGNTEAFF.

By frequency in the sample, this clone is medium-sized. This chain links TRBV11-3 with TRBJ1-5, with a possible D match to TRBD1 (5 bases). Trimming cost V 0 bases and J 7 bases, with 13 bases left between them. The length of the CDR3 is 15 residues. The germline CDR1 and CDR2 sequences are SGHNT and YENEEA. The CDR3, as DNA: TGTGCCAGCAGCTTAGAAGGCGGGGGATGGCAGCCCCAGCATTTT. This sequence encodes CASSLEGGGWQPQHF.

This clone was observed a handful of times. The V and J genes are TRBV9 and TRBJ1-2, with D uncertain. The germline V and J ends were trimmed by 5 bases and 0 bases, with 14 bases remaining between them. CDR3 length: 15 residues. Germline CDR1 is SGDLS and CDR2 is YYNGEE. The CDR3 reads CASSFMTAANYGYTF. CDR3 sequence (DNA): TGTGCCAGCAGTTTTATGACCGCTGCTAACTATGGCTACACCTTC.

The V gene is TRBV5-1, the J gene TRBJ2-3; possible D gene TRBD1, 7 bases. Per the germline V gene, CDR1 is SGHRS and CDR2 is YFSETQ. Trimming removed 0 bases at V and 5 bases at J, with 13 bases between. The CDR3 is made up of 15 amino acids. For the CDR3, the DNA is TGCGCCAGCAGCTTGGGACAGGGCGGGATAGATACGCAGTATTTT. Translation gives CASSLGQGGIDTQYF.

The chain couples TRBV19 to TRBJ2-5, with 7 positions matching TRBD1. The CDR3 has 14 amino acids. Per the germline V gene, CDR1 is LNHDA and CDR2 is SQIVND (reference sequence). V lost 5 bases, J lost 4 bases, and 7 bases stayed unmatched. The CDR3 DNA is TGTGCCAGTAGTGACCAGGGGGTTAGAGAGACCCAGTACTTC. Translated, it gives CASSDQGVRETQYF.

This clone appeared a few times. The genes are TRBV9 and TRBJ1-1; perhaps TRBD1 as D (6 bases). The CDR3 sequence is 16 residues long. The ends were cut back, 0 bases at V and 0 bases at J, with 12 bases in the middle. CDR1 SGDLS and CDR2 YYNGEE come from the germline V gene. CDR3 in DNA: TGTGCCAGCAGCGTAGGACGAGGGGGAATGAACACTGAAGCTTTCTTT. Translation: CASSVGRGGMNTEAFF.

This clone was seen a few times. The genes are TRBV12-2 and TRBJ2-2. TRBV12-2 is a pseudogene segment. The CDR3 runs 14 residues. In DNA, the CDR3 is TGTGCCACCTTTCGAGGGGATCACACCGGGGAGCTGTTTTTT. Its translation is CATFRGDHTGELFF.